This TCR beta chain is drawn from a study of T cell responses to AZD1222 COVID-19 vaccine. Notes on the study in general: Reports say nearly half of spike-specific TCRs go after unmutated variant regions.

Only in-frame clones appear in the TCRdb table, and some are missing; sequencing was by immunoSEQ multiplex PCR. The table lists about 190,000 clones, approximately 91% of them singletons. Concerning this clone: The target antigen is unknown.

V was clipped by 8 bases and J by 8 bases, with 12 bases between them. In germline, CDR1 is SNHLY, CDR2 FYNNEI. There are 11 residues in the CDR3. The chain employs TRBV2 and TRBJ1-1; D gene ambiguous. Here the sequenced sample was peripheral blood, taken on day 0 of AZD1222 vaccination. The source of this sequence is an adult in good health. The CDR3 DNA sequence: TGTGCCAGCGGAAAAGTCAACGAAGCTTTCTTT. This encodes CASGKVNEAFF.